These 22 T cell receptor beta chains share one sample of origin, sequenced in a study of shared clonotypes between healthy human individuals. Profiled with immunoSEQ multiplex PCR; TCRdb holds only in-frame clones, not every one. The sample includes roughly 2,300,000 clones, less than 95% of them seen just once. Sequencing input: naive CD4+ T cells from PBMCs. Subset reported: CD45RA+ positively selected. Source of these receptors: a man aged 18 to 35 in good health. Some clones in this sample may be carry-over from other donors' samples.

The DNA of the CDR3 is TGTGCCAACAGAAGATTGGGGAAAGGCTACACCTTC. Translated, it gives CANRRLGKGYTF. The V and J genes are TRBV7-2 and TRBJ1-2; D remains unclear. The germline gives CDR1 SGHTA, CDR2 FQGNSA. Trimming cost V 10 bases and J 8 bases, with 17 bases left between them. The CDR3 loop spans 12 amino acids.

In this sample, this clone turned up once. The chain has TRBV5-1 and TRBJ2-3, with 12 positions matching TRBD2. Germline V gene data show CDR1 as SGHRS and CDR2 as YFSETQ. The ends lost 0 bases at V and 3 bases at J; junction bases unmatched: 2. This CDR3 region has 16 residues. The CDR3 is CASSLEGTSGTDTQYF. CDR3 sequence (DNA): TGCGCCAGCAGCTTGGAAGGGACTAGCGGGACAGATACGCAGTATTTT.

This clone was picked up one time. V usage is TRBV7-3 and J usage is TRBJ2-3; TRBD1 aligns across 8 bases. Losses at the gene ends were 5 bases for V and 2 bases for J; bases not matched to a gene: 6. This CDR3 has 15 residues. In germline, CDR1 is SGHTA, CDR2 FQGTGA. The CDR3 loop is CASSTFRGPTDTQYF. The CDR3 DNA sequence: TGTGCCAGCAGCACCTTCAGGGGGCCCACAGATACGCAGTATTTT.

A word on this clone: Other DNA sequences in the sample encode the same CDR3. The chain employs TRBV20-1 and TRBJ1-1; D gene uncertain. V lost 4 bases and J lost 4, with 7 bases in between. Germline CDR1 is DFQATT and CDR2 is SNEGSKA (reference sequence). This CDR3 spans 11 amino acids. The CDR3 reads CSAIPGTEAFF. CDR3 coding DNA: TGCAGTGCTATACCCGGCACTGAAGCTTTCTTT.

The chain employs TRBV9 and TRBJ2-1, with 10 positions matching TRBD2. V lost 3 bases, J lost 0 bases, and 21 bases stayed unmatched. Germline V gene lookup returns CDR1 SGDLS and CDR2 YYNGEE. The CDR3 is made up of 22 amino acids. CDR3 nucleotide sequence: TGTGCCAGCAGCGCCACCCTCGGGGCTAGCGGGAGTTATTACAGCTCCTACAATGAGCAGTTCTTC. Translating gives CASSATLGASGSYYSSYNEQFF.

For this clone: Other DNA sequences in the sample encode the same CDR3. The rearrangement joins TRBV28 to TRBJ1-4; D not resolved. The CDR3 covers 12 residues. Germline CDR1 is MDHEN and CDR2 is SYDVKM. V was shortened by 6 bases and J by 7 bases, with 9 bases between the two germline ends. CDR3 nucleotides: TGTGCCAGCAGAGGGAGTGGTGAAAAACTGTTTTTT. It specifies CASRGSGEKLFF.

The chain employs TRBV28 and TRBJ1-2; D is unresolved. CDR1 and CDR2 (germline): MDHEN, SYDVKM. With 8 bases removed from V and 0 bases from J, the gap between germline ends came to 13 bases. The CDR3 runs 14 residues. CDR3 sequence reads: CASGGPNSNYGYTF. The DNA of the CDR3 is TGTGCCAGCGGCGGCCCCAATTCTAACTATGGCTACACCTTC.

The rearrangement links TRBV18 to TRBJ1-4; a possible D gene is TRBD1 (5 bases). The CDR3 totals 14 residues. Germline assignment: CDR1 KGHSH and CDR2 LQKENI. The V gene lost 0 bases and the J gene lost 4 bases, with 6 bases spanning the gap. Written as DNA, the CDR3 is TGTGCCAGCTCACCACCGGGGGGTAATGAAAAACTGTTTTTT. Residues: CASSPPGGNEKLFF.

The V call is TRBV4-2, the J call TRBJ2-2; possibly TRBD1 or TRBD2 for D (5 bases each). V lost 3 bases and J lost 2, with 19 bases in between. The CDR3 is 18 residues long. The germline gives CDR1 LGHNA, CDR2 YNFKEQ. CDR3 loop: CASSHPSWGPTNTGELFF. The DNA for the CDR3 is TGTGCCAGCAGCCACCCCAGTTGGGGACCAACCAACACCGGGGAGCTGTTTTTT.

V is TRBV7-9 and J is TRBJ2-3, with D uncertain. Germline V gene data show CDR1 as SEHNR and CDR2 as FQNEAQ (reference sequence). V was clipped by 5 bases and J by 2 bases, with 11 bases between them. The CDR3 spans 14 residues. The CDR3 region has the DNA TGTGCCAGCAGCCATACTGACCCCACAGATACGCAGTATTTT. Its protein product is CASSHTDPTDTQYF.

The J gene is TRBJ1-5, the V gene TRBV19; D may be TRBD1 (5 bases). V lost 4 bases and J 3 bases, leaving 10 bases between the germline ends. Germline V gene lookup returns CDR1 LNHDA and CDR2 SQIVND (reference sequence). The CDR3 extends over 14 amino acids. CDR3 coding DNA: TGTGCCAGTAGTACCCGGGACTACAATCAGCCCCAGCATTTT. Its translation: CASSTRDYNQPQHF.

This chain links TRBV6-5 with TRBJ2-1; D gene uncertain. The CDR3 runs to 14 residues. Germline lookup yields CDR1 MNHEY and CDR2 SVGAGI. V was cut by 6 bases and J by 10 bases, with 19 bases left in between. CDR3 in amino acids: CASSPPWPHREQFF. The CDR3 DNA is TGTGCCAGCAGCCCCCCTTGGCCGCATAGAGAGCAGTTCTTC.

The CDR3 spells CASSPPSRGRAASEQYF. The DNA of the CDR3 is TGTGCCAGCTCACCACCGAGTCGTGGCCGGGCAGCGTCCGAGCAGTACTTC. The chain is built from TRBV18 and TRBJ2-7; D gene unclear. Trimming shortened V by 0 bases and J by 6 bases, and 21 bases separated the two germline ends. This CDR3 has 17 residues. CDR1 KGHSH and CDR2 LQKENI come from the germline V gene.

The chain carries TRBV15 and TRBJ2-7, with TRBD1 matching 7 bases. The CDR3 loop spans 16 amino acids. Germline lookup yields CDR1 LNHNV and CDR2 YYDKDF (reference sequence). Trimming removed 3 bases from V and 6 bases from J; junction bases left unmatched: 14. The CDR3 reads CATSSTPGQVVSEQYF. The CDR3 nucleotides read TGTGCCACCAGCAGCACCCCCGGACAGGTTGTTAGCGAGCAGTACTTC.

The J gene is TRBJ2-3, the V gene TRBV4-3, with D unclear. CDR3 length: 15 amino acids. V lost 1 base and J 1 base, leaving 9 bases between the germline ends. From germline, CDR1 is LGHNA and CDR2 YSLEER. The DNA for the CDR3 is TGCGCCAGCAGCCAAGGGCCAATCCGCACAGATACGCAGTATTTT. Amino acids: CASSQGPIRTDTQYF.

CDR3 nucleotide sequence: TGTGCCAGCAGTTTACTAATCGAACACACTGAAGCTTTCTTT. It encodes CASSLLIEHTEAFF. This chain links TRBV28 with TRBJ1-1, with no clear D. V lost 2 bases and J 3 bases, leaving 10 bases between the germline ends. This CDR3 comprises 14 residues. Germline values: CDR1 MDHEN, CDR2 SYDVKM.

This sequence joins TRBV2 and TRBJ2-5; D possibly corresponds to TRBD1 (5 bases). Trimming removed 6 bases at V and 1 base at J, with 12 bases between. Germline loops: CDR1 SNHLY, CDR2 FYNNEI. This CDR3 has 14 amino acids. The CDR3 DNA reads TGTGCCAGCAGCCCCGGACAAACCCAAGAGACCCAGTACTTC. Translated: CASSPGQTQETQYF.

This clone has a single count. This chain connects TRBV6-4 to TRBJ2-7; 7 positions agree with TRBD2. V dropped 6 bases and J dropped 9; count of bases not matched to a gene: 14. Germline-derived CDR1 and CDR2 are MRHNA and SNTAGT. This CDR3 contains 14 residues. CDR3 coding DNA: TGTGCCAGCAGCCCCTCTCGCGGGAGTATCGGGCAGTACTTC. This encodes CASSPSRGSIGQYF.

The gene calls are TRBV5-1 and TRBJ2-1, with TRBD1 matching over 9 bases. Germline CDR1 and CDR2: SGHRS and YFSETQ. Trimming removed 4 bases from V and 8 bases from J; junction bases left unmatched: 10. The CDR3 is made up of 15 amino acids. CDR3: CASSPPGQGSHEQFF. Here the CDR3 DNA reads TGCGCCAGCAGCCCGCCGGGACAGGGTTCCCATGAGCAGTTCTTC.

The chain combines TRBV18 with TRBJ1-2, with TRBD1 matching 7 bases. Germline values: CDR1 KGHSH, CDR2 LQKENI. Trimming took 4 bases from V and 4 from J; bases not matched to a gene: 6. The CDR3 runs 14 residues. In nucleotides, the CDR3 is TGTGCCAGCTCACGCGGACAGGAGAGCTATGGCTACACCTTC. Protein: CASSRGQESYGYTF.

The J gene is TRBJ1-4, the V gene TRBV5-6, with 10 positions matching TRBD1. The germline V gene has CDR1 SGHDT and CDR2 YYEEEE. V dropped 4 bases and J dropped 3; count of bases not matched to a gene: 3. The CDR3 is made up of 15 amino acids. The CDR3 here is CASSPGTGANEKLFF. Written as DNA, the CDR3 is TGTGCCAGCAGCCCTGGGACAGGGGCTAATGAAAAACTGTTTTTT.

The rearrangement links TRBV5-1 to TRBJ2-3; 9 bases are a match to TRBD2. The junction had 8 bases not matched to a gene; V was cut back by 0 bases and J by 0 bases. The CDR3 extends over 18 amino acids. Germline V gene data show CDR1 as SGHRS and CDR2 as YFSETQ. CDR3 amino acids: CASSLVPPSGVSTDTQYF. DNA of the CDR3: TGCGCCAGCAGCTTGGTTCCCCCTAGCGGGGTTAGCACAGATACGCAGTATTTT.